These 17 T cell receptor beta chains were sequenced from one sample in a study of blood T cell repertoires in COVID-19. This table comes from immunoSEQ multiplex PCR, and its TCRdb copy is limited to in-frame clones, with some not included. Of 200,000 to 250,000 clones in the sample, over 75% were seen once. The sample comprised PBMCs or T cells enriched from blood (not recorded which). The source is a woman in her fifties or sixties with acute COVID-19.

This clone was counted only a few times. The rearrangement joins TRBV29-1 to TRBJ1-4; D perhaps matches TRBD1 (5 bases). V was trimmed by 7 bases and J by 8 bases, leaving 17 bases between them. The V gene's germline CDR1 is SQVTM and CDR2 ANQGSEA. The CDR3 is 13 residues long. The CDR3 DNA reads TGCAGCGGCTACCCAGGGTTGGGGGAAAAACTGTTTTTT. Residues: CSGYPGLGEKLFF.

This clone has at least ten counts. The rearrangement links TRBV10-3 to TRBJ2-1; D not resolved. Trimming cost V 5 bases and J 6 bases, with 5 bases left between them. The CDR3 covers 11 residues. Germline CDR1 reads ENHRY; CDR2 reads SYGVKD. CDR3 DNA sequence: TGTGCCATCAGTACGGGCAATGAGCAGTTCTTC. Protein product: CAISTGNEQFF.

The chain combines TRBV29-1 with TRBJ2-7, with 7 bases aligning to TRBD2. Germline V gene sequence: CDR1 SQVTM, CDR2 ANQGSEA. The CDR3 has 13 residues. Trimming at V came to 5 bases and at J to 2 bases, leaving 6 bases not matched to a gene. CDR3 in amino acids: CSVRTGGTYEQYF. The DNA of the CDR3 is TGCAGCGTTAGAACGGGGGGAACCTACGAGCAGTACTTC.

Here the CDR3 DNA reads TGCGCCAGCAGCAGCGAGGGCTATAATGAAAAACTGTTTTTT. Its protein is CASSSEGYNEKLFF. The gene calls are TRBV5-1 and TRBJ1-4, with unresolved D. Germline V gene sequence: CDR1 SGHRS, CDR2 YFSETQ. V dropped 4 bases and J dropped 4 bases, with 11 bases sitting between them. The CDR3 length is 14 residues.

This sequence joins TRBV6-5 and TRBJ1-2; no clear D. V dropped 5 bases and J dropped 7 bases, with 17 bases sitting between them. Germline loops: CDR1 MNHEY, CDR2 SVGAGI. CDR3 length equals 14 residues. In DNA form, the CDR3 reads TGTGCCAGCAGTCCGATGACAATGGGTGTTGGCTACACCTTC. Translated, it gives CASSPMTMGVGYTF.

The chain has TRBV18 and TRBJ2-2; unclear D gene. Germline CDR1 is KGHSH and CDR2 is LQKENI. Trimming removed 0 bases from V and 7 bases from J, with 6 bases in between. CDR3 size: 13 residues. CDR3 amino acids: CASSPPSGGELFF. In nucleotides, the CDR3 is TGTGCCAGCTCACCACCTTCGGGCGGGGAGCTGTTTTTT. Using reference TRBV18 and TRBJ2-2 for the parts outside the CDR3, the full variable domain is NAGVMQNPRHLVRRRGQEARLRCSPMKGHSHVYWYRQLPEEGLKFMVYLQKENIIDESGMPKERFSAEFPKEGPSILRIQQVVRGDSAAYFCASSPPSGGELFFGEGSRLTVL.

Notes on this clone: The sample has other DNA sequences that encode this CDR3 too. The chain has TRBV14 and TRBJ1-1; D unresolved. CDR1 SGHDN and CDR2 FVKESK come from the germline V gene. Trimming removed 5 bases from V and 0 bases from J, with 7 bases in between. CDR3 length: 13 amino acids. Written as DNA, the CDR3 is TGTGCCAGCAGCTTAACAGTGAACACTGAAGCTTTCTTT. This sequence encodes CASSLTVNTEAFF.

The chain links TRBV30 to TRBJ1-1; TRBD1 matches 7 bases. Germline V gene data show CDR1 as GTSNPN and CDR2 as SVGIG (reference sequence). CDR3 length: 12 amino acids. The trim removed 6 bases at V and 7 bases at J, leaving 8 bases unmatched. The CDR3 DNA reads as TGTGCCTGTACCCAGGGGGACGTTGAAGCTTTCTTT. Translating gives CACTQGDVEAFF.

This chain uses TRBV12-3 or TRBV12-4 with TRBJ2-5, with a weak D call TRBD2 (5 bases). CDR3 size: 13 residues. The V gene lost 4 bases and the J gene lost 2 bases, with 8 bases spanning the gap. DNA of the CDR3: TGTGCCAGCAGTTGGAGAGGGCAAGAGACCCAGTACTTC. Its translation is CASSWRGQETQYF.

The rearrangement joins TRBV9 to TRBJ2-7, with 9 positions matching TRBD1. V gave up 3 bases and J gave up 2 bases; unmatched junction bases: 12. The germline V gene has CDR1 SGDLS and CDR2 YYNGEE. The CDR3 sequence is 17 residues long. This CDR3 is CASSAQPAGTGTYEQYF. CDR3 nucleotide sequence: TGTGCCAGCAGCGCACAACCAGCCGGGACAGGGACCTACGAGCAGTACTTC.

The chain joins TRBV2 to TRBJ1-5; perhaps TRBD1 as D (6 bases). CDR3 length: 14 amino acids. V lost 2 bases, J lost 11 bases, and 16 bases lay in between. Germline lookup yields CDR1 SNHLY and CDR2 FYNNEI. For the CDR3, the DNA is TGTGCCAGCAGTGAAAACCCAGGGGTTGTGTCCCAGCATTTT. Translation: CASSENPGVVSQHF.

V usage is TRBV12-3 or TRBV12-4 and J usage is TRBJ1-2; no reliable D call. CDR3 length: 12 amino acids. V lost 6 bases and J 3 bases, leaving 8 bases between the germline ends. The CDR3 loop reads CASSPGYYGYTF. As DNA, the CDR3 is TGTGCCAGCAGCCCGGGGTACTATGGCTACACCTTC.

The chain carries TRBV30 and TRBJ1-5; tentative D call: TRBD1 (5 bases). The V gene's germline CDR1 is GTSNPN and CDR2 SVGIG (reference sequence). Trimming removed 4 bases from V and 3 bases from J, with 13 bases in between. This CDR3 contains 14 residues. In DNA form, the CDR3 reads TGTGCCTGGAATCGGCAGGGAATCAATCAGCCCCAGCATTTT. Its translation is CAWNRQGINQPQHF.

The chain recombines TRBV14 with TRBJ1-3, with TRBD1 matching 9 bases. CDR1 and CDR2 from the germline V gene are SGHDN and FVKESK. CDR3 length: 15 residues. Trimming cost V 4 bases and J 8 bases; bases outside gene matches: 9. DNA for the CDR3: TGTGCCAGCAGCCGAGAGAGGGACAGGGCGGACACCATATATTTT. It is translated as CASSRERDRADTIYF. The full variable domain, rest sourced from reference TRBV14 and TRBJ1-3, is EAGVTQFPSHSVIEKGQTVTLRCDPISGHDNLYWYRRVMGKEIKFLLHFVKESKQDESGMPNNRFLAERTGGTYSTLKVQPAELEDSGVYFCASSRERDRADTIYFGEGSWLTVV.

The CDR3 spells CASRELPQGNPNTGELFF. In nucleotides, the CDR3 is TGTGCCAGCAGAGAACTCCCACAGGGCAACCCGAACACCGGGGAGCTGTTTTTT. V gene TRBV2 combines with J gene TRBJ2-2; D might be TRBD1 (6 bases). The germline CDR1 and CDR2 sequences are SNHLY and FYNNEI. Between the trimmed V and J ends, which lost 6 bases and 0 bases, there was a span of 20 bases. This CDR3 comprises 18 residues.

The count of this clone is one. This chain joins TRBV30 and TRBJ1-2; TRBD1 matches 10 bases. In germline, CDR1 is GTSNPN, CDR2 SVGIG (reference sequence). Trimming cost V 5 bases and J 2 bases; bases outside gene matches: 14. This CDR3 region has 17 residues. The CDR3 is CAWGLEGQGFRNYGYTF. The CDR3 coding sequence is TGTGCCTGGGGATTAGAGGGACAGGGGTTTAGAAACTATGGCTACACCTTC. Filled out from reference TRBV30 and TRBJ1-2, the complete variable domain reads SQTIHQWPATLVQPVGSPLSLECTVEGTSNPNLYWYRQAAGRGLQLLFYSVGIGQISSEVPQNLSASRPQDRQFILSSKKLLLSDSGFYLCAWGLEGQGFRNYGYTFGSGTRLTVV.

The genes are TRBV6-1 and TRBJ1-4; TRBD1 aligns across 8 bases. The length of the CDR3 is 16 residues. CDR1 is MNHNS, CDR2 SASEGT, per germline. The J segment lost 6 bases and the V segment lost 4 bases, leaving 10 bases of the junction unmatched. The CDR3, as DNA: TGTGCCAGCAGTGCCCTAAGGGACAGGTGGGATGAAAAACTGTTTTTT. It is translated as CASSALRDRWDEKLFF.